This TCR beta chain was identified during a study of blood T cell repertoires in COVID-19. The data were produced by immunoSEQ multiplex PCR, yet TCRdb's version contains in-frame clones alone and is incomplete. Among around 200,000 clones listed, around 84% were seen once. This clone was recorded a few times. CDR3 length: 13 residues. Per germline, CDR1 MNHEY and CDR2 SMNVEV (reference sequence). Trimming cost V 2 bases and J 5 bases, with 7 bases left between them. This chain connects TRBV27 to TRBJ1-5; D not resolved. The TCR originated in a man aged 40-55 years who had recovered from COVID-19. Sequencing was carried out using PBMCs or T cells enriched from blood (not recorded which). The CDR3 DNA reads as TGTGCCAGCAGTTTAGAGGGAGATCAGCCCCAGCATTTT. Its translation is CASSLEGDQPQHF.